One and the same sample provided the 29 T cell receptor beta chains below, sequenced in a study of blood T cell repertoires in COVID-19. Assay: immunoSEQ multiplex PCR; the TCRdb copy retains only in-frame clones and omits some. The sample contains some 110,000 clones, around 80% of which appear only once. Sequences were obtained from peripheral blood. Receptors originate from a man of 80 years or more with COVID-19, enrolled during active disease.

This clone was counted only a few times. The chain carries TRBV15 and TRBJ1-1; D unresolved. There are 13 residues in the CDR3. The germline gives CDR1 LNHNV, CDR2 YYDKDF (reference sequence). Trimming took off 8 bases at V and 0 bases at J, with 10 bases between the two ends. The CDR3 region is CATSSGLNTEAFF. The CDR3 region has the DNA TGTGCCACCTCCTCTGGGCTGAACACTGAAGCTTTCTTT. The complete variable domain, with remaining parts taken from reference TRBV15 and TRBJ1-1, reads DAMVIQNPRYQVTQFGKPVTLSCSQTLNHNVMYWYQQKSSQAPKLLFHYYDKDFNNEADTPDNFQSRRPNTSFCFLDIRSPGLGDTAMYLCATSSGLNTEAFFGQGTRLTVV.

This clone came up a few times. The J gene is TRBJ2-3, the V gene TRBV20-1; 7 bases fit TRBD1. The CDR3 consists of 14 residues. Germline values: CDR1 DFQATT, CDR2 SNEGSKA (reference sequence). J lost 2 bases, V lost 6 bases, and 8 bases had no gene match. The CDR3 protein is CSASPGTATDTQYF. CDR3 nucleotides: TGCAGTGCGAGTCCCGGGACAGCCACAGATACGCAGTATTTT.

CDR3 sequence reads: CASSLRGFQNTEAFF. The CDR3 coding sequence is TGTGCCAGCAGTTTACGGGGTTTTCAGAACACTGAAGCTTTCTTT. V and J are TRBV27 and TRBJ1-1; D gene ambiguous. The CDR3 covers 15 residues. CDR1 is MNHEY and CDR2 is SMNVEV in the germline V gene (reference sequence). V was clipped by 2 bases and J by 1 base, with 11 bases between them.

This clone was seen a handful of times. The J gene is TRBJ1-1, the V gene TRBV29-1; D unclear. The germline V gene has CDR1 SQVTM and CDR2 ANQGSEA. Between the trimmed V and J ends, which lost 3 bases and 5 bases, there was a span of 16 bases. There are 14 residues in the CDR3. The CDR3 loop reads CSVDPHSGRTEAFF. CDR3 in DNA: TGCAGCGTTGACCCCCATAGTGGGAGGACTGAAGCTTTCTTT.

This sequence joins TRBV2 and TRBJ1-1; a weak D match, TRBD1 (5 bases). This CDR3 is 14 amino acids long. The germline gives CDR1 SNHLY, CDR2 FYNNEI. V was trimmed by 6 bases and J by 4 bases, leaving 15 bases between them. CDR3 nucleotide sequence: TGTGCCAGCAGGGTCTCCCCAGGGTCCACTGAAGCTTTCTTT. As protein: CASRVSPGSTEAFF.

The chain couples TRBV7-9 to TRBJ2-1; 8 bases align to TRBD2. With 1 base clipped from V and 3 bases from J, the junction kept 8 bases outside the gene matches. The CDR3 spans 17 residues. Germline lookup yields CDR1 SEHNR and CDR2 FQNEAQ (reference sequence). This chain's CDR3 is CASSLVGPGGSYNEQFF. CDR3 nucleotides: TGTGCCAGCAGCTTAGTGGGCCCGGGAGGGAGCTACAATGAGCAGTTCTTC.

This chain uses TRBV10-2 with TRBJ2-1, with TRBD2 matching over 9 bases. This CDR3 has 14 amino acids. V shed 10 bases, J shed 0 bases, and the junction held 4 bases outside the gene matches. Per the germline V gene, CDR1 is WSHSY and CDR2 is SAAADI. This CDR3 reads CATYSGSSYNEQFF. CDR3 sequence (DNA): TGCGCCACCTATAGCGGGAGCTCCTACAATGAGCAGTTCTTC.

This clone has only a few counts. This sequence joins TRBV19 and TRBJ1-6; 10 positions match TRBD1. CDR1 is LNHDA, CDR2 SQIVND, per germline (reference sequence). With 5 bases clipped from V and 8 bases from J, the junction kept 3 bases outside the gene matches. CDR3 length equals 14 residues. The CDR3 spells CASSVDRGDSPLHF. The CDR3 DNA follows: TGTGCCAGTAGTGTGGACAGGGGGGATTCACCCCTCCACTTT.

The chain joins TRBV18 to TRBJ2-7, with 11 positions matching TRBD2. The V and J ends lost 3 bases and 2 bases, in that order; junction bases with no gene match: 12. This CDR3 is built from 18 residues. Germline loops: CDR1 KGHSH, CDR2 LQKENI. The CDR3 sequence: CASSPGVAGGPRPYEQYF. The CDR3 DNA reads as TGTGCCAGCTCACCGGGAGTAGCGGGAGGGCCCAGGCCCTACGAGCAGTACTTC.

The V and J genes are TRBV6-5 and TRBJ1-2, with D hard to call. Germline CDR1 MNHEY, CDR2 SVGAGI. Trimming pared 0 bases from V and 4 bases from J, leaving 12 bases between. The CDR3 covers 15 residues. The CDR3 coding sequence is TGTGCCAGCAGTTACTCGTTTGCAGGATCCTATGGCTACACCTTC. Its translation is CASSYSFAGSYGYTF.

J is TRBJ1-4 and V is TRBV4-3; no firm D call. CDR1 and CDR2 from the germline V gene are LGHNA and YSLEER. The CDR3 is 15 residues long. The V end was cut by 0 bases, the J end by 4 bases, with 9 bases between. The DNA for the CDR3 is TGCGCCAGCAGCCAAGATTGGCAGATTAATGAAAAACTGTTTTTT. Protein: CASSQDWQINEKLFF.

This chain joins TRBV11-2 and TRBJ2-7, with TRBD1 matching over 10 bases. The V segment lost 5 bases and the J segment 6 bases; nucleotides outside the gene matches: 7. The CDR3 loop spans 14 amino acids. The germline CDR1 and CDR2 sequences are SGHAT and FQNNGV. The DNA of the CDR3 is TGTGCCAGCAGCCTCCAGACAGGGGGCTCCGAGCAGTACTTC. Encoded protein: CASSLQTGGSEQYF.

The rearrangement uses TRBV28 and TRBJ1-5, with a possible D match to TRBD1 (6 bases). Trimming left V 8 bases short and J 0 bases short, with 11 bases between. CDR1 and CDR2 from the germline V gene are MDHEN and SYDVKM. CDR3 length: 14 residues. The CDR3, as DNA: TGTGCCAGCGGGGACATTTATAGCAATCAGCCCCAGCATTTT. Protein product: CASGDIYSNQPQHF.

The rearrangement uses TRBV15 and TRBJ2-3; D is ambiguous. Germline-derived CDR1 and CDR2 are LNHNV and YYDKDF (reference sequence). Trimming pared 0 bases from V and 0 bases from J, leaving 10 bases between. This CDR3 has 16 amino acids. The CDR3 reads CATSRDAPPSTDTQYF. The CDR3 DNA follows: TGTGCCACCAGCAGAGATGCGCCACCGAGCACAGATACGCAGTATTTT.

This rearrangement joins TRBV7-3 to TRBJ2-1, with a possible D match to TRBD2 (6 bases). The CDR3 runs to 14 residues. From germline, CDR1 is SGHTA and CDR2 FQGTGA. V gave up 5 bases and J gave up 0 bases, with 8 bases separating them. CDR3 DNA sequence: TGTGCCAGCAGCCGGGGGAGCTCCTACAATGAGCAGTTCTTC. Amino acids: CASSRGSSYNEQFF.

The CDR3 sequence is CAISSGQETQYF. The CDR3 DNA sequence: TGTGCCATCTCGAGCGGACAAGAGACCCAGTACTTC. The rearrangement uses TRBV28 and TRBJ2-5; D might be TRBD2 (5 bases). The CDR3 has 12 amino acids. Per germline, CDR1 MDHEN and CDR2 SYDVKM. V was trimmed by 10 bases and J by 2 bases, leaving 11 bases between them. Full variable domain (rest looked up from reference TRBV28 and TRBJ2-5): DVKVTQSSRYLVKRTGEKVFLECVQDMDHENMFWYRQDPGLGLRLIYFSYDVKMKEKGDIPEGYSVSREKKERFSLILESASTNQTSMYLCAISSGQETQYFGPGTRLLVL.

The rearrangement links TRBV6-5 to TRBJ1-1; a possible D gene is TRBD1 (5 bases). V was shortened by 3 bases and J by 1 base, with 9 bases between the two germline ends. CDR1 and CDR2 (germline): MNHEY, SVGAGI. The CDR3 spans 14 residues. The CDR3 sequence: CASSYATGNTEAFF. The CDR3 DNA is TGTGCCAGCAGTTATGCTACAGGGAACACTGAAGCTTTCTTT.

The chain employs TRBV28 and TRBJ1-4; no clear D gene. In germline, CDR1 is MDHEN, CDR2 SYDVKM. The CDR3 sequence is 15 residues long. The ends were cut back, 4 bases at V and 4 bases at J, with 13 bases in the middle. The CDR3 region has the DNA TGTGCCAGCAGTTCCCCTGGAGGGCTTAATGAAAAACTGTTTTTT. Its translation is CASSSPGGLNEKLFF.

The chain uses TRBV27 and TRBJ2-1; possible D gene TRBD1, 5 bases. The CDR3 runs to 14 residues. Trimming shortened V by 5 bases and J by 5 bases, and 13 bases separated the two germline ends. Germline V gives CDR1 MNHEY, CDR2 SMNVEV (reference sequence). CDR3 sequence: CASSPLEDNNEQFF. CDR3 DNA sequence: TGTGCCAGCAGTCCCCTCGAGGACAACAATGAGCAGTTCTTC.

This chain joins TRBV24-1 and TRBJ1-1, with TRBD1 matching 12 bases. CDR3 length equals 15 residues. Germline CDR1 is KGHDR and CDR2 is SFDVKD. In DNA, the CDR3 is TGTGCACTGGGACAGGGGGCTCGGGAGAACACTGAAGCTTTCTTT. This sequence encodes CALGQGARENTEAFF.

The chain employs TRBV20-1 and TRBJ2-7; a weak D match, TRBD1 (5 bases). Germline V CDR1 and CDR2: DFQATT, SNEGSKA (reference sequence). CDR3 length equals 11 residues. V was clipped by 6 bases and J by 8 bases, with 14 bases between them. The CDR3 DNA reads as TGCAGTGCCACCAATGGACACAAGCAGTACTTC. Translation: CSATNGHKQYF.

This clone was seen only once. The V and J genes are TRBV28 and TRBJ2-7, with 9 nucleotides matching TRBD2. Germline-derived CDR1 and CDR2 are MDHEN and SYDVKM. This CDR3 is 16 amino acids long. V lost 3 bases and J lost 3; bases outside the gene matches: 9. The CDR3: CASSFRVASGDYEQYF. The CDR3 DNA reads TGTGCCAGCAGTTTTCGGGTTGCTAGCGGGGACTACGAGCAGTACTTC. The whole variable domain, remainder taken from reference TRBV28 and TRBJ2-7, is DVKVTQSSRYLVKRTGEKVFLECVQDMDHENMFWYRQDPGLGLRLIYFSYDVKMKEKGDIPEGYSVSREKKERFSLILESASTNQTSMYLCASSFRVASGDYEQYFGPGTRLTVT.

A few counts support this clone. The chain links TRBV25-1 to TRBJ1-4, with 8 bases fitting TRBD1. Germline trimming cut 2 bases from V and 8 bases from J; bases unmatched to any gene: 7. CDR1 and CDR2 (germline): MGHDK, SYGVNS. CDR3 size: 15 residues. The CDR3 DNA follows: TGTGCCAGCAGTGAAGAACAGGGGGTATGGGAAAAACTGTTTTTT. It codes for CASSEEQGVWEKLFF.

The chain links TRBV6-5 to TRBJ1-1; possible D gene TRBD1, 6 bases. The V gene lost 4 bases and the J gene lost 8 bases, with 20 bases spanning the gap. The CDR3 loop spans 15 amino acids. CDR1 and CDR2 (germline): MNHEY, SVGAGI. CDR3 loop: CASSLLSLGQLEAFF. The CDR3 DNA follows: TGTGCCAGCAGTTTACTCTCCCTGGGACAATTAGAAGCTTTCTTT.

This clone was detected only a few times. The rearrangement joins TRBV7-3 to TRBJ1-5; TRBD1 agrees at 10 bases. CDR3 length: 17 amino acids. Trimming took 4 bases from V and 2 from J; bases not matched to a gene: 8. The germline gives CDR1 SGHTA, CDR2 FQGTGA. The CDR3: CASSSGDRGWGNQPQHF. As DNA, the CDR3 is TGTGCCAGCAGCTCAGGGGACAGGGGTTGGGGCAATCAGCCCCAGCATTTT.

The count of this clone is one. The rearrangement joins TRBV6-5 to TRBJ1-2; 7 nucleotides match TRBD1. CDR1 is MNHEY, CDR2 SVGAGI, per germline. This CDR3 is built from 14 residues. V shed 7 bases, J shed 2 bases, and the junction held 7 bases outside the gene matches. Here the CDR3 reads CASTLVGGNYGYTF. CDR3 nucleotide sequence: TGTGCCAGCACCCTGGTAGGGGGCAACTATGGCTACACCTTC.

The chain employs TRBV10-3 and TRBJ1-2; tentatively, D is TRBD1 (6 bases). Germline loops: CDR1 ENHRY, CDR2 SYGVKD. This CDR3 spans 15 amino acids. V was cut by 7 bases and J by 5 bases, with 20 bases left in between. CDR3 protein: CAITQKGNQGYGYTF. The CDR3 DNA reads TGTGCCATCACCCAAAAGGGCAACCAGGGGTATGGCTACACCTTC.

This rearrangement joins TRBV19 to TRBJ2-7; 8 positions agree with TRBD2. The V and J ends lost 6 bases and 5 bases, in that order; junction bases with no gene match: 12. The germline V gene has CDR1 LNHDA and CDR2 SQIVND (reference sequence). The CDR3 contains 15 residues. The CDR3, as DNA: TGTGCCAGTAGCCCGGGAGCAGCGGGAGAAGACGAGCAGTACTTC. Amino acid sequence: CASSPGAAGEDEQYF.

The genes are TRBV5-1 and TRBJ2-7; possible D gene TRBD1, 6 bases. Trimming pared 4 bases from V and 6 bases from J, leaving 17 bases between. Germline assignment: CDR1 SGHRS and CDR2 YFSETQ. The CDR3 has 14 residues. The CDR3 region has the DNA TGCGCCAGCAGCGGGGGCGCGGCGACTTCCGAGCAGTACTTC. Protein: CASSGGAATSEQYF.